This T cell receptor beta chain derives from a study of breast tumors, draining lymph nodes, adjacent tissues (TCRdb year 2016). A note on the overall study: Breast cancer patients provided tumor, adjacent nontumor tissue and axillary lymph nodes, and the study compared the TCR beta repertoires across these three sources. In human breast cancer, the study set out to evaluate how tumor, surrounding tissue and draining lymph node repertoires relate to one another and whether T cells may move between these sites.

The V end loses 5 bases and the J end loses 5 bases, and a stretch of 12 bases separates them. CDR1 PRHDT and CDR2 FYEKMQ are derived from the germline V gene (reference sequence). From cysteine to phenylalanine, the CDR3 is 14 amino acids long. The retained sequence is limited to the CDR3, 42 bases, with the frame set at the first base. The investigation overall reported the following: Tumors showed preferential V and J gene usage, and their T-cell repertoire diversity fell below that of lymph nodes yet above that of nontumor tissue. In luminal-like breast cancer, tumor and nontumor tissue repertoires resembled each other significantly more than in basal-like breast cancer. The data were judged consistent with most tumor T cells deriving from the lymph node and then expanding within tumor tissue. The conclusion that tumor T cells originate in lymph nodes was presented as consistent with a hypothesis rather than as directly demonstrated.

Lymph node samples were obtained from the axillary draining lymph nodes of breast cancer patients. This clonotype was counted ten times or more. The antigen this receptor binds is unknown. Nothing much larger sits one base from this clone, and base qualities are not available. The listed sequencing device is Illumina HiSeq 2000. Multiplex PCR amplification was used to generate the TCR beta chain libraries. The amplified TCR beta chain products were analyzed by high-throughput sequencing. The raw public data were reprocessed by TCRdb itself: fastp quality trimming at Q25, MiXCR clonotype calling, in-frame beta chains only. Each CDR3 protein gets just one entry, which takes the most common genes and DNA from the rows behind it. For this sample the table gives some 170,000 distinct CDR3 sequences, of which roughly a third were detected only once. Jointly, the top ten make up roughly 3.8% of the sample.

Sequencing was performed on axillary lymph node tissue. The receptor's source is a female donor with breast cancer. Some clones in this sample may be carry-over from other donors' samples. The chain employs TRBV13 and TRBJ2-2; TRBD1 is possibly the D segment (6 matching bases). CDR3 reads: CASSHIQGTGELFF. The DNA reads TGTGCCAGCAGCCACATCCAGGGGACCGGGGAGCTGTTTTTT. The variable domain in full, with residues beyond the CDR3 obtained from the reference TRBV13 and TRBJ2-2 genes, is AAGVIQSPRHLIKEKRETATLKCYPIPRHDTVYWYQQGPGQDPQFLISFYEKMQSDKGSIPDRFSAQQFSDYHSELNMSSLELGDSALYFCASSHIQGTGELFFGEGSRLTVL.